The rows below give T cell receptor beta chains drawn from one sample of a study of blood T cell repertoires in COVID-19. Sequenced by immunoSEQ multiplex PCR; TCRdb stores in-frame clones only, minus some. Among some 120,000 clones listed, approximately 91% were seen once. The sequencing sample was made of peripheral blood. The receptor set was obtained from an elderly woman with acute or convalescent COVID-19. CDR3s include the opening cysteine and the closing phenylalanine or tryptophan. D genes are given only for firm matches. The listing skips clone size in some rows; elsewhere it reads once, few, many or a size class.

cdr3_length: 14; d_call: NA; v_call: TRBV28; j_call: TRBJ2-5; clone_size: NA; cdr3_nt: TGTGCCAGCAACCCAAGAGGGGCGGGGGAGACCCAGTACTTC; cdr3_aa: CASNPRGAGETQYF
cdr3_length: 15; d_call: TRBD2; v_call: TRBV2; j_call: TRBJ2-7; clone_size: NA; cdr3_nt: TGTGCCAGCAAATTCAGCAGCGGGGGTTCCTACGAGCAGTACTTC; cdr3_aa: CASKFSSGGSYEQYF
cdr3_length: 16; d_call: TRBD2; v_call: TRBV28; j_call: TRBJ2-7; clone_size: few; cdr3_nt: TGTGCCAGCAGGCCCAACGTAGCGGGAGGAAGAGGCGAGCAGTACTTC; cdr3_aa: CASRPNVAGGRGEQYF
cdr3_length: 16; d_call: TRBD2; v_call: TRBV23-1; j_call: TRBJ2-5; clone_size: NA; cdr3_nt: TGCGCCAGCAGTCAAAGGAAAGAGTGGGAGGGACTTCTCAGGTACTTC; cdr3_aa: CASSQRKEWEGLLRYF
cdr3_length: 14; d_call: NA; v_call: TRBV24-1; j_call: TRBJ2-1; clone_size: NA; cdr3_nt: TGTGCCACCAGTGATGCGGGCCAATACAATGAGCAGTTCTTC; cdr3_aa: CATSDAGQYNEQFF
cdr3_length: 16; d_call: NA; v_call: TRBV5-6; j_call: TRBJ2-3; clone_size: many; cdr3_nt: TGTGCCAGCAGCGTCCGCCGGGTCCAGAGCACAGATACGCAGTATTTT; cdr3_aa: CASSVRRVQSTDTQYF
cdr3_length: 17; d_call: NA; v_call: TRBV29-1; j_call: TRBJ2-3; clone_size: NA; cdr3_nt: TGCAGCGTTGAAGGACTTTCCAGGCGGGGCGGCACAGATACGCAGTATTTT; cdr3_aa: CSVEGLSRRGGTDTQYF
cdr3_length: 16; d_call: NA; v_call: TRBV6-1; j_call: TRBJ2-3; clone_size: NA; cdr3_nt: TGTGCCAGCAGTGTTCGTCGGGGGTTTAGCACAGATACGCAGTATTTT; cdr3_aa: CASSVRRGFSTDTQYF
cdr3_length: 15; d_call: TRBD2; v_call: TRBV28; j_call: TRBJ2-3; clone_size: NA; cdr3_nt: TGTGCCAGCATTCCGGGACTAGCAGTCACAGATACGCAGTATTTT; cdr3_aa: CASIPGLAVTDTQYF
cdr3_length: 20; d_call: TRBD1; v_call: TRBV6-2/TRBV6-3; j_call: TRBJ2-7; clone_size: few; cdr3_nt: TGTGCCAGCAGTCTAAGGACAGGACGCCCAGGAACAGGGGGGTACTACGAGCAGTACTTC; cdr3_aa: CASSLRTGRPGTGGYYEQYF
cdr3_length: 13; d_call: NA; v_call: TRBV2; j_call: TRBJ1-1; clone_size: once; cdr3_nt: TGTGCCAGCAGGATTGGGCAGGGCACTGAAGCTTTCTTT; cdr3_aa: CASRIGQGTEAFF
cdr3_length: 17; d_call: TRBD2; v_call: TRBV4-1; j_call: TRBJ2-1; clone_size: NA; cdr3_nt: TGCGCCAGCAGCCAAGAAGGGGCTAGCGGGAGCCGTCAGGAGCAGTTCTTC; cdr3_aa: CASSQEGASGSRQEQFF
cdr3_length: 14; d_call: NA; v_call: TRBV5-8; j_call: TRBJ2-7; clone_size: NA; cdr3_nt: TGTGCCAGCAGCTTGGTTACAGGAACCTACGAGCAGTACTTC; cdr3_aa: CASSLVTGTYEQYF
cdr3_length: 18; d_call: TRBD2; v_call: TRBV9; j_call: TRBJ2-4; clone_size: NA; cdr3_nt: TGTGCCAGCAGCGTAGCCCCGGGGGGGCCCCATGGAGGAAACATTCAGTACTTC; cdr3_aa: CASSVAPGGPHGGNIQYF